This entry describes one T cell receptor beta chain. The sample belongs to a study of T cell responses to AZD1222 COVID-19 vaccine. Across the whole study: Investigators merged groups given second doses at roughly 4 or roughly 12 weeks.

The germline gives CDR1 SQVTM, CDR2 ANQGSEA. V gave up 5 bases and J gave up 0 bases; unmatched junction bases: 1. The CDR3 is 14 amino acids. Produced via immunoSEQ multiplex PCR; TCRdb's table is partial and in-frame only. The sample has about 88,000 clones; 92% are singletons. The receptor comes from an adult in good health. The chain links TRBV29-1 to TRBJ2-1; 10 bases line up with TRBD1. The sample here was peripheral blood, taken on day 0 of AZD1222 vaccination. The CDR3, as DNA: TGCAGCGTTCGGACAGGGGGCTCCTACAATGAGCAGTTCTTC. Its translation is CSVRTGGSYNEQFF.